This T cell receptor (beta chain) stems from a study of human T cells and chemical hapten exposure. Turning to the study itself: On roughly 2 cm by roughly 2 cm of upper inner arm skin, sensitization was performed with 2% DPC.

TCRdb reanalysed the RACE reads using MiXCR and keeps one entry per CDR3 protein. Of 300,000 to 350,000 distinct CDR3 sequences detected, under 9% appear once; the ten largest clones hold about 8%. After removal of 5 bases from V and 4 bases from J, the junction contained 17 bases not matched to a gene. Germline CDR1 SGHAT, CDR2 FQNNGV. This CDR3 has 19 residues. The table lists this clonotype with a few counts. Documented time point: patch test 1, 2 weeks after DPC sensitization. Indicated treatment: therapeutic diphenylcyclopropenone sensitization with weekly scalp DPC. The TCR sequence derives from a woman aged 18 to 35 with alopecia areata. Some clones in this sample may be carry-over from other donors' samples. Material: whole blood, obtained in connection with sensitization to the hapten diphenylcyclopropenone (DPC). The J gene is TRBJ2-5, the V gene TRBV11-2, with 12 bases lining up with TRBD2. The CDR3 sequence is CASSPLAGGPQGPSETQYF. CDR3 coding DNA: TGTGCCAGCAGCCCGCTAGCGGGGGGGCCACAGGGCCCTTCAGAGACCCAGTACTTC. The full variable domain, with the rest looked up from reference TRBV11-2 and TRBJ2-5, is EAGVAQSPRYKIIEKRQSVAFWCNPISGHATLYWYQQILGQGPKLLIQFQNNGVVDDSQLPKDRFSAERLKGVDSTLKIQPAKLEDSAVYLCASSPLAGGPQGPSETQYFGPGTRLLVL.